The 14 T cell receptor beta chains below all came from one sample that was sequenced in a study of technical replicates of blood from a handful of donors (dated by TCRdb to 2016 to 2017). The protocol used for the library was the immunoSEQ multiplex PCR assay. TCRdb holds this immuneACCESS table with in-frame rearrangements only. Some clones are missing; in checked studies, unresolved V genes explain under half, and the rest has no known cause. The sample contains 95,000 to 100,000 clones, around 96% of them found a single time. The biggest ten clones account for 0.21% of the sample. Sequencing was performed on T cells isolated from PBMCs. These TCRs come from a human donor in good health.

The rearrangement joins TRBV18 to TRBJ2-7; D is ambiguous. V was cut by 6 bases and J by 4 bases, with 16 bases left in between. CDR1 is KGHSH, CDR2 LQKENI, per germline. The length of the CDR3 is 14 residues. The CDR3 here is CASSPDTTPYEQYF. In DNA, the CDR3 is TGTGCCAGCTCCCCCGACACCACGCCTTACGAGCAGTACTTC.

The rearrangement uses TRBV4-1 and TRBJ2-2; TRBD1 matches 8 bases. This CDR3 comprises 17 residues. Germline loops: CDR1 MGHRA, CDR2 YSYEKL. V was clipped by 2 bases and J by 3 bases; unmatched bases: 8. CDR3 protein: CASSQFPRQGHTGELFF. The CDR3 bases are TGCGCCAGCAGCCAATTCCCCCGACAGGGGCACACCGGGGAGCTGTTTTTT.

This chain links TRBV7-2 with TRBJ1-5; possible D gene TRBD1, 5 bases. Germline lookup yields CDR1 SGHTA and CDR2 FQGNSA. The CDR3 consists of 16 residues. V was cut by 1 base and J by 5 bases, with 15 bases left in between. The DNA for the CDR3 is TGTGCCAGCAGCTTAGTTCGGGACGGAGGGCATCAGCCCCAGCATTTT. This codes for CASSLVRDGGHQPQHF.

The V gene is TRBV4-1, the J gene TRBJ2-2, with TRBD2 matching 9 bases. Germline CDR1 is MGHRA and CDR2 is YSYEKL. The V and J ends lost 3 bases and 2 bases, in that order; junction bases with no gene match: 7. CDR3 length: 17 residues. Here the CDR3 reads CASSQGSGRTNTGELFF. CDR3 nucleotides: TGCGCCAGCAGCCAGGGTAGCGGGAGAACTAACACCGGGGAGCTGTTTTTT.

The V call is TRBV4-1, the J call TRBJ2-5; D ambiguous. CDR3 length equals 14 residues. Germline values: CDR1 MGHRA, CDR2 YSYEKL. The germline V and J ends were trimmed by 1 base and 0 bases, with 6 bases remaining between them. CDR3 DNA: TGCGCCAGCAGCCAAGTCGGGTACCAAGAGACCCAGTACTTC. Translating gives CASSQVGYQETQYF.

In the case of this clone: A read error may produce the germline difference seen at one junction end. The CDR3 nucleotides are TGTGCCAGCGCACCGGGACTAGCAGCCTACAATGAGCAGTTCTTC. This codes for CASAPGLAAYNEQFF. The chain employs TRBV18 and TRBJ2-1; 9 bases line up with TRBD2. CDR1 is KGHSH, CDR2 LQKENI, per germline. The CDR3 has 15 amino acids.

The V call is TRBV5-6, the J call TRBJ1-5; D is uncertain. CDR3 length: 14 residues. CDR1 is SGHDT, CDR2 YYEEEE, per germline. V lost 2 bases and J 5 bases, leaving 11 bases between the germline ends. This chain's CDR3 is CASSFVGADQPQHF. CDR3 sequence (DNA): TGTGCCAGCAGCTTTGTTGGAGCGGATCAGCCCCAGCATTTT.

The chain has TRBV6-5 and TRBJ1-3; 7 bases align to TRBD1. V shed 8 bases and J 0 bases; nucleotides not matched to a gene: 7. The CDR3 runs to 15 residues. Germline CDR1 MNHEY, CDR2 SVGAGI. CDR3 nucleotide sequence: TGTGCCAGCCAAACATGGGACAGCTCTGGAAACACCATATATTTT. Residues: CASQTWDSSGNTIYF.

The chain links TRBV6-4 to TRBJ1-5; no clear D gene. The CDR3 runs 13 residues. Germline CDR1 is MRHNA and CDR2 is SNTAGT. Trimming stripped 11 bases from V and 2 bases from J, with 13 bases between. CDR3 coding DNA: TGTGCCTCCAGCCCTGAGGGCAATCAGCCCCAGCATTTT. This codes for CASSPEGNQPQHF.

V gene TRBV18 combines with J gene TRBJ2-2, with D tentatively TRBD2 (5 bases). Looked up from germline, CDR1 is KGHSH and CDR2 is LQKENI. This CDR3 is 15 amino acids long. V dropped 3 bases and J dropped 4 bases, with 12 bases sitting between them. CDR3 region: CASSPPIAGTGELFF. For the CDR3, the DNA is TGTGCCAGCTCACCCCCGATCGCGGGCACCGGGGAGCTGTTTTTT.

V gene TRBV4-1 combines with J gene TRBJ2-5; TRBD2 aligns across 8 bases. V shed 1 base and J 2 bases; nucleotides not matched to a gene: 9. The CDR3 has 17 amino acids. In germline, CDR1 is MGHRA, CDR2 YSYEKL. The CDR3 nucleotides read TGCGCCAGCAGCCAAGGGGTTCGTGCTAGCGGGCAAGAGACCCAGTACTTC. Protein product: CASSQGVRASGQETQYF.

The V gene is TRBV6-5, the J gene TRBJ1-5; 8 nucleotides line up with TRBD1. The J segment lost 3 bases and the V segment lost 6 bases, leaving 7 bases of the junction unmatched. CDR3 length: 15 residues. Germline lookup yields CDR1 MNHEY and CDR2 SVGAGI. DNA for the CDR3: TGTGCCAGCAGGGACGGACAGGGCTACAATCAGCCCCAGCATTTT. It yields the protein CASRDGQGYNQPQHF.

This sequence joins TRBV14 and TRBJ1-2, with a tentative D call TRBD1 (5 bases). Trimming pared 2 bases from V and 3 bases from J, leaving 10 bases between. Germline V lookup: CDR1 SGHDN, CDR2 FVKESK. The CDR3 runs 14 residues. The CDR3 here is CASSQLGHHYGYTF. The CDR3 bases are TGTGCCAGCAGCCAACTTGGACACCACTATGGCTACACCTTC.

The chain uses TRBV21-1 and TRBJ2-6; the table's D call of TRBD1 was not tested on the DNA. TRBV21-1 is a pseudogene locus. The CDR3 has 19 residues. The CDR3 here is CASSKALRTGGAGANVLTF. DNA for the CDR3: TGTGCCAGCAGCAAAGCCCTACGGACAGGGGGCGCTGGGGCCAACGTCCTGACTTTC.